This T cell receptor (beta chain) emerged from a study of neurological immune-mediated disorders. Regarding the study as a whole: While HTLV-1-associated myelopathy showed the greatest TCR clonal expansion, multiple sclerosis showed the least, falling below healthy controls. With the multiple sclerosis repertoire cluster, none of the clinical or MRI features showed an association.

The authors made cDNA by 5'RACE with 10-nucleotide random UMIs. In every sequencing run, more than 170 million TCR-beta sequences were generated from 15-18 subjects. Each CDR3 protein is one row after TCRdb ran MiXCR on the 5' RACE reads. The profile covers roughly 70,000 distinct CDR3 sequences, with roughly 3.6% appearing a single time and 1% to 1.5% taken by the ten largest. This clonotype was found many times. Its target is not known. This CDR3 is 16 amino acids long. From germline, CDR1 is KGHDR and CDR2 SFDVKD. V gave up 8 bases and J gave up 5 bases; unmatched junction bases: 13. V and J are TRBV24-1 and TRBJ2-1, with 8 nucleotides matching TRBD1. Material for sequencing was PBMCs. The clonotype was recovered from a young man with multiple sclerosis. The CDR3 spells CATTGQGIWEDNEQFF. Here the CDR3 DNA reads TGTGCCACCACAGGACAGGGAATATGGGAAGACAATGAGCAGTTCTTC.